What follows is one T cell receptor beta chain and its context. Original processing notes: Using reference gene primer amplification, nucleated cell counts were estimated. Profiled with immunoSEQ multiplex PCR; TCRdb holds only in-frame clones, not every one. V and J calls and clone size come straight from that table; D and trimming were deduced from the DNA. The sample lists approximately 400,000 clones, around 88% occurring once. This CDR3 spans 16 amino acids. The germline CDR1 and CDR2 sequences are SGHRS and YFSETQ. The V gene lost 3 bases and the J gene lost 1 base, with 16 bases spanning the gap. This entry is derived from a study of blood T cell repertoires in COVID-19. Background on the study: Some COVID-19 samples were acute and others convalescent; all came from the United States, Italy and Spain. T cells, B-cell-depleted T cells, or PBMCs provided the cDNA or gDNA that served as material.

The specimen was peripheral blood. The TCR originated in a woman between 50 and 59 years old with COVID-19, enrolled during active disease. The chain links TRBV5-1 to TRBJ1-1; D possibly corresponds to TRBD1 (6 bases). In DNA, the CDR3 is TGCGCCAGCAGCTCGTACCGGGACAACCCGAACACTGAAGCTTTCTTT. This encodes CASSSYRDNPNTEAFF.